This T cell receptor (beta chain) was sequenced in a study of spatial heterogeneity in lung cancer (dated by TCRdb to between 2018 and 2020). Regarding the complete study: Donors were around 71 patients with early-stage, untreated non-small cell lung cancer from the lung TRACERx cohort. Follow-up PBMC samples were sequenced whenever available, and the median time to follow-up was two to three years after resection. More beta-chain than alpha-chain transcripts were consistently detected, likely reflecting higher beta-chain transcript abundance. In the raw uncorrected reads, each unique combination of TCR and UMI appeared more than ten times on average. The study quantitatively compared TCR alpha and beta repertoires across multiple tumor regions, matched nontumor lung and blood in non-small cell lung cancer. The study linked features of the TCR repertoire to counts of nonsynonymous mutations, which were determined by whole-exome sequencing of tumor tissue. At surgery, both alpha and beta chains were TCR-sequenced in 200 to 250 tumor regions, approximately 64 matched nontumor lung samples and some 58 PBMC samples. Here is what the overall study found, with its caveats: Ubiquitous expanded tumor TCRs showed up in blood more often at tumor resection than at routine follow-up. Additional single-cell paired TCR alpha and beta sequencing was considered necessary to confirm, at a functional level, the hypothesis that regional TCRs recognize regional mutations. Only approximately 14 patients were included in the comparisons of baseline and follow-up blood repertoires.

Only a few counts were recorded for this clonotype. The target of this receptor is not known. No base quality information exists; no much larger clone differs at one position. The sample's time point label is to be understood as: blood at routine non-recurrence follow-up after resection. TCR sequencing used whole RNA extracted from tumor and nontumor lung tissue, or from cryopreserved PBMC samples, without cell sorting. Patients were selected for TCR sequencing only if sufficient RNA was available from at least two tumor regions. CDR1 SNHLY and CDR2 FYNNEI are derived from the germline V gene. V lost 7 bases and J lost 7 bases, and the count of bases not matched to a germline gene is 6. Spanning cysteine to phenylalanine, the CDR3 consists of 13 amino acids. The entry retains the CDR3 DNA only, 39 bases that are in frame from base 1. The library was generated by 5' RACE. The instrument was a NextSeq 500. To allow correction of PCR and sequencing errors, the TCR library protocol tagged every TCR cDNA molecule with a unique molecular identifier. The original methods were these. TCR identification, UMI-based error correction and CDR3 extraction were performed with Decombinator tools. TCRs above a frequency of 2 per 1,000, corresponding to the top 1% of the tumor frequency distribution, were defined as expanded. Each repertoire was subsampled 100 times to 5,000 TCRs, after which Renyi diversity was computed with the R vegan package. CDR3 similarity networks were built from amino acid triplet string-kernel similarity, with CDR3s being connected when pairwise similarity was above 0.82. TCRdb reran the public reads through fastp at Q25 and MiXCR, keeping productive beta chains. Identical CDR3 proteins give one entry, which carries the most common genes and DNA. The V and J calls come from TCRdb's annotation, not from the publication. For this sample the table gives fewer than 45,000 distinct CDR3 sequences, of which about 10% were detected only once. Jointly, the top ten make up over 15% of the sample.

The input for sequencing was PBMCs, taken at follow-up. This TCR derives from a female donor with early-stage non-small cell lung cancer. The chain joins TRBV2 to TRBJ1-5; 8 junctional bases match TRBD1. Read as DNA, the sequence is TGTGCCAGCAACGGACAGGGTGGACAGCCCCAGCATTTT. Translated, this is CASNGQGGQPQHF.